A single sample is the source of the 13 T cell receptor beta chains below, sequenced in a study of a mutant IDH1 vaccine in newly diagnosed glioma. Profiling relied on immunoSEQ multiplex PCR, and the TCRdb table lists in-frame clones only, not all of them. The data contain fewer than 55,000 clones, 65% of them singletons. Described time point: week 47, end of study. Mutant IDH1 20-mer peptide, at 300 ug, made up each vaccine dose, with topical imiquimod. Their recognized antigens are unknown. The source was peripheral blood mononuclear cells (PBMCs), collected from a glioma patient whose treatment included an IDH1 peptide vaccine. Receptors were obtained from a man in his forties with glioma. Some clones in this sample may be carry-over from other donors' samples.

This sequence joins TRBV7-9 and TRBJ1-5; the match to TRBD1 covers 7 bases. Losses at the gene ends were 0 bases for V and 0 bases for J; bases not matched to a gene: 8. The CDR3 totals 18 residues. CDR1 and CDR2 (germline): SEHNR, FQNEAQ (reference sequence). The CDR3 is CASSLATGAPHSNQPQHF. The CDR3 DNA sequence: TGTGCCAGCAGCTTAGCTACAGGGGCTCCCCATAGCAATCAGCCCCAGCATTTT.

The chain couples TRBV5-6 to TRBJ1-1; 9 bases match TRBD1. The CDR3 length is 16 residues. Germline loops: CDR1 SGHDT, CDR2 YYEEEE. J lost 14 bases, V lost 4 bases, and 21 bases had no gene match. Here the CDR3 reads CASSRKKTGTGRAGFF. The DNA for the CDR3 is TGTGCCAGCAGCCGCAAGAAGACCGGGACAGGGAGGGCTGGCTTCTTT.

This clone was counted a few times. This chain links TRBV4-1 with TRBJ2-7; D is unclear. V was clipped by 0 bases and J by 2 bases, with 17 bases between them. CDR1 is MGHRA, CDR2 YSYEKL, per germline. CDR3 length: 17 amino acids. The CDR3 loop is CASSQDKSQPGPYEQYF. DNA of the CDR3: TGCGCCAGCAGCCAAGATAAGTCCCAGCCCGGTCCCTACGAGCAGTACTTC.

This clone was detected once. The chain has TRBV27 and TRBJ1-2, with 8 bases identical to TRBD1. Trimming cost V 4 bases and J 8 bases; bases outside gene matches: 12. Germline CDR1 reads MNHEY; CDR2 reads SMNVEV (reference sequence). The CDR3 covers 15 residues. The CDR3 loop reads CASSSPGQVVGGYTF. The CDR3 nucleotides are TGTGCCAGCAGTTCGCCGGGACAGGTTGTAGGAGGCTACACCTTC.

This clone was found a few times. This chain links TRBV10-1 with TRBJ1-6; D is possibly TRBD1 (5 bases). V was trimmed by 2 bases and J by 4 bases, leaving 6 bases between them. The germline V gene has CDR1 WNHNN and CDR2 SYGVQD (reference sequence). This CDR3 has 14 residues. CDR3 loop: CASSEAGYNSPLHF. The CDR3 nucleotides are TGCGCCAGCAGTGAGGCAGGGTATAATTCACCCCTCCACTTT.

The V and J genes are TRBV5-6 and TRBJ1-2, with 12 positions matching TRBD1. Losses at the gene ends were 4 bases for V and 8 bases for J; bases not matched to a gene: 3. The CDR3 consists of 13 residues. The germline gives CDR1 SGHDT, CDR2 YYEEEE. The CDR3 is CASSVGTGGGYTF. The CDR3 DNA is TGTGCCAGCAGCGTGGGGACAGGGGGCGGCTACACCTTC. The full variable domain, its missing parts supplied by reference TRBV5-6 and TRBJ1-2, is DAGVTQSPTHLIKTRGQQVTLRCSPKSGHDTVSWYQQALGQGPQFIFQYYEEEERQRGNFPDRFSGHQFPNYSSELNVNALLLGDSALYLCASSVGTGGGYTFGSGTRLTVV.

The V and J genes are TRBV5-1 and TRBJ1-2; 8 bases fit TRBD1. The CDR3 is 16 residues long. Looked up from germline, CDR1 is SGHRS and CDR2 is YFSETQ. J was trimmed by 0 bases and V by 0 bases; bases with no gene match: 4. The CDR3 spells CASSLEPQGANYGYTF. The CDR3 nucleotides are TGCGCCAGCAGCTTGGAGCCACAGGGGGCTAACTATGGCTACACCTTC. Variable domain in full (rest from reference TRBV5-1 and TRBJ1-2): KAGVTQTPRYLIKTRGQQVTLSCSPISGHRSVSWYQQTPGQGLQFLFEYFSETQRNKGNFPGRFSGRQFSNSRSEMNVSTLELGDSALYLCASSLEPQGANYGYTFGSGTRLTVV.

Only a few counts were recorded for this clone. V usage is TRBV2 and J usage is TRBJ2-7; D unresolved. Germline CDR1 reads SNHLY; CDR2 reads FYNNEI. V shed 5 bases and J shed 2 bases, with 4 bases lying between them. This CDR3 has 11 residues. CDR3 region: CASSRAYEQYF. CDR3 nucleotide sequence: TGTGCCAGCAGTCGAGCCTACGAGCAGTACTTC.

The CDR3 nucleotides read TGTGCCACCAGCAGATATAGGACAGGGAACTACGAGCAGTACTTC. This sequence encodes CATSRYRTGNYEQYF. V usage is TRBV15 and J usage is TRBJ2-7, with TRBD1 matching 8 bases. Germline V gives CDR1 LNHNV, CDR2 YYDKDF (reference sequence). The CDR3 sequence is 15 residues long. The junction had 6 bases not matched to a gene; V was cut back by 2 bases and J by 3 bases. The full variable domain, rest sourced from reference TRBV15 and TRBJ2-7, is DAMVIQNPRYQVTQFGKPVTLSCSQTLNHNVMYWYQQKSSQAPKLLFHYYDKDFNNEADTPDNFQSRRPNTSFCFLDIRSPGLGDTAMYLCATSRYRTGNYEQYFGPGTRLTVT.

V is TRBV5-4 and J is TRBJ2-1; D tentatively reads TRBD1 or TRBD2 (5 bases each). Germline CDR1 reads SGHNT; CDR2 reads YYREEE (reference sequence). The CDR3 is 13 residues long. The germline V and J ends were trimmed by 0 bases and 7 bases, with 8 bases remaining between them. The CDR3 here is CASSLVGVNEQFF. For the CDR3, the DNA is TGTGCCAGCAGCTTGGTGGGGGTAAATGAGCAGTTCTTC.

This rearrangement joins TRBV4-2 to TRBJ1-4; D call uncertain. Trimming removed 3 bases from V and 0 bases from J, with 14 bases in between. Per the germline V gene, CDR1 is LGHNA and CDR2 is YNFKEQ. The CDR3 length is 17 residues. The CDR3 is CASSQSQKPATNEKLFF. CDR3 bases: TGTGCCAGCAGCCAGAGTCAGAAGCCCGCAACTAATGAAAAACTGTTTTTT.

This chain links TRBV7-9 with TRBJ1-2; unclear D gene. Germline assignment: CDR1 SEHNR and CDR2 FQNEAQ (reference sequence). The V end was cut by 4 bases, the J end by 4 bases, with 10 bases between. The CDR3 length is 13 residues. CDR3: CASSSAAAYGYTF. CDR3 DNA: TGTGCCAGCAGCTCCGCCGCCGCCTATGGCTACACCTTC.

V is TRBV2 and J is TRBJ1-6, with D possibly being TRBD1 (6 bases). Germline assignment: CDR1 SNHLY and CDR2 FYNNEI. CDR3 length equals 15 residues. V lost 5 bases and J 7 bases, leaving 15 bases between the germline ends. This CDR3 is CASSPPRGPNSPLHF. DNA of the CDR3: TGTGCCAGCAGTCCTCCCAGGGGCCCGAATTCACCCCTCCACTTT.